A selection of T cell receptor beta chains follows, all from one sample in a study of blood T cell repertoires in COVID-19. TCRdb's table, derived via immunoSEQ multiplex PCR, lists solely in-frame clones and lacks some. In the table there are 200,000 or so clones, roughly 90% of which are singletons. The sequenced sample was peripheral blood. The receptors were gathered from a woman aged 55 to 70 with acute or convalescent COVID-19. Both conserved end residues are part of each CDR3. Each record gives: CDR3 DNA, CDR3 protein, V gene, J gene, D gene, clone size. The D gene is left open where the match is weak. Rows give clone size only sometimes, using once, few, many, or a class for an expanded clone.

TGTGCCACCAGTGATGCGGGACAGGACTATGGCTACACCTTC	CATSDAGQDYGYTF	TRBV24-1	TRBJ1-2	TRBD1	NA
TGTGCCAGCTCACCACCGGCAGGTACTAACTATGGCTACACCTTC	CASSPPAGTNYGYTF	TRBV18	TRBJ1-2	NA	few
TGCAGTCCAGATCCCCAGTACTTC	CSPDPQYF	TRBV20-1	TRBJ2-5	NA	NA
TGTGCCAGCAGCCTAAACAGGGGACGAGGTGAGACCCAGTACTTC	CASSLNRGRGETQYF	TRBV6-6	TRBJ2-5	TRBD1	NA
TGTGCCAGTAGAGAGCGGGGGGCCCCTAGGGATGAGCAGTTCTTC	CASRERGAPRDEQFF	TRBV19	TRBJ2-1	TRBD2	NA
TGTGCCAGCAGTTTCAACCCAGGGGCCACTGAAGCTTTCTTT	CASSFNPGATEAFF	TRBV28	TRBJ1-1	NA	NA
TGTGCCAGCAGCGCCGGACTAACCTCCTACAATGAGCAGTTCTTC	CASSAGLTSYNEQFF	TRBV7-6	TRBJ2-1	NA	NA
TGTGCCAGCAGTCTAGGACTAGCGGATAATGAGCAGTTCTTC	CASSLGLADNEQFF	TRBV25-1	TRBJ2-1	TRBD2	NA
TGCGCCAGCAGCTTGGTGGGCCCAGCCGGCTCTGGGGCCAACGTCCTGACTTTC	CASSLVGPAGSGANVLTF	TRBV5-1	TRBJ2-6	NA	few
TGCGCCAGCAGCTTGGAACTAGCGGGGGGGTCTGATACGCAGTATTTT	CASSLELAGGSDTQYF	TRBV5-1	TRBJ2-3	TRBD2	NA
TGTGCCAGCACGGGACAGATACAAGAGACCCAGTACTTC	CASTGQIQETQYF	TRBV6-5	TRBJ2-5	TRBD1	NA
TGTGCCAGCAGTCCTCCCCCTGACAGGGGGCAGGGCTACACCTTC	CASSPPPDRGQGYTF	TRBV6-5	TRBJ1-2	TRBD1	NA
TGTGCCAGTAGTCGACAGGGATCGAACACCGGGGAGCTGTTTTTT	CASSRQGSNTGELFF	TRBV19	TRBJ2-2	TRBD1	NA
TGTGCCAGCAGTTTTCATCCGGGGGAGGATGGCTACACCTTC	CASSFHPGEDGYTF	TRBV11-2	TRBJ1-2	NA	NA
TGTGCCTGGACGTCAAACCAGGGTCGGTGGTATGGCTACACCTTC	CAWTSNQGRWYGYTF	TRBV30	TRBJ1-2	NA	NA
TGTGCCAGTAGCACCGGGACTAGCGCCTACGAGCAGTACTTC	CASSTGTSAYEQYF	TRBV19	TRBJ2-7	TRBD2	NA
TGCGCCAGCAGTGAGACAGGGCGATCCTACGAGCAGTACTTC	CASSETGRSYEQYF	TRBV10-1	TRBJ2-7	NA	NA
TGTGCCAGCAGTTTTGGACAAGGGACTACCTACAATGAGCAGTTCTTC	CASSFGQGTTYNEQFF	TRBV6-5	TRBJ2-1	TRBD2	NA
TGTGCCAGCTCACCCGACAGGTACGAGCAGTACTTC	CASSPDRYEQYF	TRBV18	TRBJ2-7	NA	NA
TGCAGTGTCTGGCGGCAAGAGACCCAGTACTTC	CSVWRQETQYF	TRBV20-1	TRBJ2-5	NA	NA
TGTGCCAGTAGTATCGGGAGGGGGAACACTGAAGCTTTCTTT	CASSIGRGNTEAFF	TRBV19	TRBJ1-1	NA	NA
TGTGCCAGCAGTCCTCCTTACAGGGAAAGGGGTCATCAGCCCCAGCATTTT	CASSPPYRERGHQPQHF	TRBV27	TRBJ1-5	NA	NA
TGTGCCAGCAGTGACCCAAGAAATCCGGCCCAGCATTTT	CASSDPRNPAQHF	TRBV6-1	TRBJ1-5	NA	few
TGTGCCATCAGTGATGGAGGGGGCCAAAACATTCAGTACTTC	CAISDGGGQNIQYF	TRBV10-3	TRBJ2-4	NA	few
TGTGCCAGCTCACCACCGGGCCATGAGCAGTTCTTC	CASSPPGHEQFF	TRBV18	TRBJ2-1	NA	NA
TGTGCCTGGACGCTACAGGGCACAGATACGCAGTATTTT	CAWTLQGTDTQYF	TRBV30	TRBJ2-3	NA	NA
TGTGCCAGCTCACCACCAGGGGGCATGGAAAAACTGTTTTTT	CASSPPGGMEKLFF	TRBV18	TRBJ1-4	TRBD1	once
TGTGCCAGCAGCCCCCTAGGACAGCTGAACACTGAAGCTTTCTTT	CASSPLGQLNTEAFF	TRBV3-1/TRBV3-2	TRBJ1-1	NA	NA
TGCGCCAGCAGTGCTGGAGTACGTGGCGAGCAGTACTTC	CASSAGVRGEQYF	TRBV10-1	TRBJ2-7	NA	once
TGTGCCAGCAGTGAGTACTTGCCCACCTCTGGAAACACCATATATTTT	CASSEYLPTSGNTIYF	TRBV2	TRBJ1-3	NA	NA
TGCAGCGCCAATGACGGGGGCTATGGCTACACCTTC	CSANDGGYGYTF	TRBV29-1	TRBJ1-2	NA	NA
TGTGCCAGCAGGACCGAAGGGGAAGTGGATTCACCCCTCCACTTT	CASRTEGEVDSPLHF	TRBV2	TRBJ1-6	NA	few
TGTGCCAGCAGCCCGAGGACAGGGAGAGCTTTCTTT	CASSPRTGRAFF	TRBV7-8	TRBJ1-1	TRBD1	NA
TGTGCCAGCAGGACAGGGGGCGGCGGGGAGCTGTTTTTT	CASRTGGGGELFF	TRBV6-5	TRBJ2-2	TRBD1	NA